This T cell receptor beta chain was profiled in a study of cytotoxic CD8 clonotypes in ibrutinib-treated CLL. Study-wide background: In all, 10 to 11 patients were relapsed/refractory, some 14 were treatment-naive and about 18 were IGHV unmutated. The study, taken as a whole, reports: Starting clonality was above that of age-matched healthy donors and tracked circulating CD8+ T-cell counts.

Trimming at V came to 7 bases and at J to 7 bases, leaving 9 bases not matched to a gene. This CDR3 has 13 residues. In germline, CDR1 is MDHEN, CDR2 SYDVKM. Clones were read by immunoSEQ multiplex PCR, and TCRdb kept only the in-frame ones, dropping some. The data show roughly 330,000 clones, over 60% seen once. This clone was counted a single time. Its antigen is still unknown. This TCR was sampled from a human donor with chronic lymphocytic leukemia. The V and J genes are TRBV28 and TRBJ2-7; TRBD2 agrees at 8 bases. Sequenced here: PBMCs, sampled after 36 months of ibrutinib treatment. The CDR3 region has the DNA TGTGCCAGCACCCTAGCGGGTATCGGGGAGCAGTACTTC. Amino acid sequence: CASTLAGIGEQYF. Full variable domain (rest looked up from reference TRBV28 and TRBJ2-7): DVKVTQSSRYLVKRTGEKVFLECVQDMDHENMFWYRQDPGLGLRLIYFSYDVKMKEKGDIPEGYSVSREKKERFSLILESASTNQTSMYLCASTLAGIGEQYFGPGTRLTVT.